These T cell receptor beta chains were read from a single sample in a study of blood T cells in healthy people across ages. TCRdb re-called the 5' RACE reads with MiXCR, one entry per CDR3 protein. Here the sample spans fewer than 1.5 million distinct CDR3 sequences, about 43% being singletons. Sequenced sample: blood. The receptors originated from a woman aged 18 to 35 in good health. The CDR3 runs from the conserved cysteine through the conserved F or W. The D gene is left open where the match is weak. Size is stated for part of the rows, as once, few or many counts, or as a class when the clone is expanded.

length	V	J	size	D	CDR3	DNA
16	TRBV6-2/TRBV6-3	TRBJ2-2	.	TRBD2	CASSYLGLAGAGELFF	TGTGCCAGCAGTTACCTGGGACTAGCGGGAGCCGGGGAGCTGTTTTTT
15	TRBV6-5	TRBJ2-5	many	.	CASSYAVDRQETQYF	TGTGCCAGCAGTTATGCGGTTGACAGGCAAGAGACCCAGTACTTC
15	TRBV20-1	TRBJ2-7	.	TRBD2	CSAQRRASGYNEQYF	TGCAGTGCGCAAAGACGGGCTAGCGGCTACAATGAGCAGTACTTC
15	TRBV10-3	TRBJ2-1	.	TRBD2	CAISILAGGYNEQFF	TGTGCCATCAGTATACTAGCGGGGGGATACAATGAGCAGTTCTTC
13	TRBV20-1	TRBJ2-5	few	.	CSALMGLGETQYF	TGCAGTGCCCTAATGGGACTGGGGGAGACCCAGTACTTC
14	TRBV6-6	TRBJ1-5	.	.	CASSPTEYNQPQHF	TGTGCCAGCAGCCCGACAGAATACAATCAGCCCCAGCATTTT
13	TRBV3-1	TRBJ1-2	few	.	CASSQGVPHGYTF	TGTGCCAGCAGCCAAGGAGTTCCCCATGGCTACACCTTC
15	TRBV12-3/TRBV12-4	TRBJ2-5	.	.	CARSPPAERYNEQYF	TGTGCCCGCAGTCCCCCAGCGGAGAGGTACAATGAGCAGTACTTC
13	TRBV6-4	TRBJ2-3	many	.	CASSDSATDTQYF	TGTGCCAGCAGTGACTCCGCCACAGATACGCAGTATTTT
15	TRBV20-1	TRBJ1-6	.	.	CSARDSERGNSPLHF	TGCAGTGCTAGAGATTCGGAGAGGGGGAATTCACCCCTCCACTTT
13	TRBV27	TRBJ2-7	few	.	CASSLGQNSEQYF	TGTGCCAGCAGTTTAGGGCAGAATAGCGAGCAGTACTTC
12	TRBV12-3/TRBV12-4	TRBJ2-3	.	.	CASSPQPQNQYF	TGTGCCAGCAGTCCCCAACCCCAGAATCAGTATTTT
14	TRBV10-2	TRBJ1-1	few	.	CASSESQGYTEAFF	TGCGCCAGCAGTGAGTCACAGGGTTACACTGAAGCTTTCTTT
17	TRBV19	TRBJ2-1	.	TRBD2	CAAGTSGIPSSYNEQFF	TGTGCAGCCGGGACTAGCGGGATCCCGAGCTCCTACAATGAGCAGTTCTTC
15	TRBV5-1	TRBJ2-7	.	.	CASSLIGRPSYEQYF	TGCGCCAGCAGCCTCATCGGCAGGCCCTCCTACGAGCAGTACTTC
14	TRBV7-9	TRBJ2-7	few	.	CASSPRINFYEQYF	TGTGCCAGCAGCCCACGAATAAATTTCTACGAGCAGTACTTC
15	TRBV7-9	TRBJ2-7	.	.	CASSLAAVEAYEQYF	TGTGCCAGCAGCTTAGCCGCGGTGGAGGCTTACGAGCAGTACTTC
19	TRBV28	TRBJ2-7	.	TRBD2	CASSLRNSGGVSWANEQYF	TGTGCCAGCAGTCTTCGAAATAGCGGGGGGGTTTCTTGGGCTAACGAGCAGTACTTC
15	TRBV7-2	TRBJ2-7	few	TRBD2	CASSGGSGSNYEQYF	TGTGCCAGCAGTGGGGGGAGCGGGAGCAACTACGAGCAGTACTTC
13	TRBV27	TRBJ2-5	.	.	CASSLSHVATQYF	TGTGCCAGCAGTTTATCTCACGTGGCGACCCAGTACTTC
17	TRBV6-5	TRBJ2-7	few	TRBD2	CASSYPRWREGIYEQYF	TGTGCCAGCAGTTACCCCCGGTGGCGGGAGGGAATCTACGAGCAGTACTTC
13	TRBV6-1	TRBJ2-3	.	.	CASKGTQADTQYF	TGTGCCAGCAAGGGGACCCAAGCAGATACGCAGTATTTT
15	TRBV7-2	TRBJ2-7	few	TRBD2	CASSSIAGGIYEQYF	TGTGCCAGCAGCTCGATAGCGGGAGGGATCTACGAGCAGTACTTC
14	TRBV12-3/TRBV12-4	TRBJ2-7	.	.	CASSPALRSYEQYF	TGTGCCAGCAGCCCCGCCCTCCGCTCCTACGAGCAGTACTTC
17	TRBV7-2	TRBJ1-1	.	.	CASSLEGWGVVNTEAFF	TGTGCCAGCAGCTTAGAGGGGTGGGGGGTCGTAAACACTGAAGCTTTCTTT
15	TRBV20-1	TRBJ2-7	.	TRBD2	CSARWGLAGGYEQYF	TGCAGTGCTAGGTGGGGACTAGCGGGAGGGTACGAGCAGTACTTC
17	TRBV4-2	TRBJ2-1	.	TRBD2	CASSQGTSGDAYNEQFF	TGTGCCAGCAGCCAAGGGACTAGCGGGGACGCTTACAATGAGCAGTTCTTC
14	TRBV29-1	TRBJ2-7	.	.	CSVGEGRLGFEQYF	TGCAGCGTTGGAGAAGGGCGTTTGGGTTTCGAGCAGTACTTC
14	TRBV6-1	TRBJ1-5	.	.	CASSESWSNQPQHF	TGTGCCAGCAGTGAATCGTGGTCGAATCAGCCCCAGCATTTT
12	TRBV9	TRBJ2-1	few	.	CASSVDLGSQFF	TGTGCCAGCAGCGTAGATTTGGGTTCGCAGTTCTTC
14	TRBV29-1	TRBJ2-7	.	.	CSVESDSNAGEQYF	TGCAGCGTTGAAAGCGACTCCAATGCGGGGGAGCAGTACTTC
15	TRBV7-6	TRBJ2-3	many	.	CASSPRDRLTDTQYF	TGTGCCAGCAGCCCCCGGGACCGCCTCACAGATACGCAGTATTTT
13	TRBV5-1	TRBJ2-5	.	.	CASTGTGFDEQYF	TGCGCCAGCACGGGAACCGGATTTGATGAGCAGTACTTC
13	TRBV4-1	TRBJ2-5	.	.	CASSREGQETQYF	TGCGCCAGCAGCCGAGAAGGACAAGAGACCCAGTACTTC
13	TRBV12-3/TRBV12-4	TRBJ1-2	.	.	CATRPGPLMGHTF	TGTGCCACCCGACCGGGACCCCTTATGGGGCACACCTTC
14	TRBV5-1	TRBJ2-2	.	TRBD2	CASKEREGTGELFF	TGCGCCAGCAAAGAGCGGGAGGGAACCGGGGAGCTGTTTTTT
15	TRBV7-2	TRBJ1-1	.	.	CASSPQAGAGTEAFF	TGTGCCAGCAGCCCCCAGGCAGGGGCAGGGACTGAAGCTTTCTTT
13	TRBV12-3/TRBV12-4	TRBJ2-7	many	.	CASSLEVTYEQYF	TGTGCCAGCAGTTTAGAGGTCACCTACGAGCAGTACTTC
16	TRBV5-1	TRBJ2-7	few	.	CASSEMSRGKSYEQYF	TGCGCCAGCAGCGAAATGAGTAGGGGGAAATCCTACGAGCAGTACTTC
14	TRBV15	TRBJ1-4	.	.	CATSREQLNEKLFF	TGTGCCACCAGCAGAGAACAGCTTAATGAAAAACTGTTTTTT
13	TRBV28	TRBJ2-7	.	.	CASQEAGTYEQYF	TGTGCCAGCCAAGAAGCGGGCACCTACGAGCAGTACTTC
18	TRBV2	TRBJ1-1	.	TRBD1	CASSERIMAQGASTEAFF	TGTGCCAGCAGTGAAAGGATAATGGCGCAGGGGGCGAGCACTGAAGCTTTCTTT